The rows below give T cell receptor beta chains drawn from one sample of a study of cytomegalovirus exposure and HLA in healthy donors. Only in-frame clones appear in the TCRdb table, and some are missing; sequencing was by immunoSEQ multiplex PCR. Among 100,000 or so clones listed, 82% were seen once. The sequenced sample was PBMCs. These receptors all come from a man aged 25 to 40 in good health and CMV-seropositive. The CDR3 runs from the conserved cysteine through the conserved F or W. Fields, in order: J gene, D gene, clone size, V gene, CDR3 DNA, CDR3 protein. The D gene is left open where the match is weak. Expanded clones are given a class, and other clones once, few, many or no size at all.

>TRBJ1-4|NA|NA|TRBV30
TGTGCCTTTTCCCCAGGGACTACTAATGAAAAACTGTTTTTT
CAFSPGTTNEKLFF
>TRBJ2-1|NA|NA|TRBV29-1
TGCAGCGGTGGATCGCCGGGAAATGAGCAGTTCTTC
CSGGSPGNEQFF
>TRBJ2-7|TRBD2|NA|TRBV27
TGTGCCAGCACCCGACTAGCGGGAGACTACGAGCAGTACTTC
CASTRLAGDYEQYF
>TRBJ2-2|NA|NA|TRBV5-6
TGTGCCAGCAGCTTGGAATCGGAGGTTTTGGCCGGGGAGCTGTTTTTT
CASSLESEVLAGELFF
>TRBJ2-1|NA|NA|TRBV11-1
TGTGCCAGCAGCCCTTCTCGTTTGGGACTGAATTACAATGAGCAGTTCTTC
CASSPSRLGLNYNEQFF
>TRBJ2-2|TRBD2|NA|TRBV7-2
TGTGCCAGCAGCTTGGGACTAGCGGGAGGGACCGGGGAGCTGTTTTTT
CASSLGLAGGTGELFF
>TRBJ2-7|TRBD2|NA|TRBV19
TGTGCCAGTAGTCCCTGGGACTACCCCTACGAGCAGTACTTC
CASSPWDYPYEQYF
>TRBJ1-1|NA|NA|TRBV5-4
TGTGCCAGCAGCTTCGTAGGGGTGGAGGGAGCTTTCTTT
CASSFVGVEGAFF
>TRBJ2-3|NA|NA|TRBV5-4
TGTGCCAGCAGTCCCGACTCCCCTAGCACAGATACGCAGTATTTT
CASSPDSPSTDTQYF
>TRBJ1-4|TRBD1|NA|TRBV7-8
TGTGCCAGCAGCCCAGGGGGTTCTAATGAAAAACTGCTTTTT
CASSPGGSNEKLLF
>TRBJ1-4|TRBD1|once|TRBV29-1
TGCAGCGCCGGGACAGTAGATGAAAAACTGTTTTTT
CSAGTVDEKLFF
>TRBJ1-5|NA|NA|TRBV7-2
TGTGCCAGCAGCTTAGCAGACAGTAGCAATCAGCCCCAGCATTTT
CASSLADSSNQPQHF
>TRBJ2-5|TRBD2|once|TRBV5-5
TGTGCCAGCAGCGCCCTAGGGGCGGGAGGGGAGACCCAGTACTTC
CASSALGAGGETQYF
>TRBJ1-1|TRBD1|NA|TRBV28
TGTGCCAGCACAGAGGGGGCCGGCACTGAAGCTTTCTTT
CASTEGAGTEAFF
>TRBJ2-3|NA|NA|TRBV19
TGTGCCAGTAGGATGCCGTCTGGCACAGGTACGCAGTATTTT
CASRMPSGTGTQYF
>TRBJ1-2|NA|NA|TRBV9
TGTGCCAGCGGCGGGGCGCTCTATGGCTACACCTTC
CASGGALYGYTF
>TRBJ2-1|TRBD2|few|TRBV4-1
TGCGCCAGCAGCCAAGAGGGGGGGTACAATGAGCAGTTCTTC
CASSQEGGYNEQFF
>TRBJ1-5|NA|NA|TRBV27
TGTGCCAGCAGTTTATACAGGGCGCAGCCCCAGCATTTT
CASSLYRAQPQHF
>TRBJ2-3|TRBD2|once|TRBV6-6
TGTGCCAGCAGTTACTCGACTAGCGGTAGCACAGATACGCAGTATTTT
CASSYSTSGSTDTQYF
>TRBJ2-3|TRBD2|NA|TRBV11-3
TGTGCCAGCAGTCGGGGAGGGAAATCCACAGATACGCAGTATTTT
CASSRGGKSTDTQYF
>TRBJ1-1|TRBD1|NA|TRBV6-6
TGTGCCGTCGGACGACAGGGGAACACTGAAGCTTTCTTT
CAVGRQGNTEAFF
>TRBJ2-7|TRBD2|NA|TRBV18
TGTGCCAGCTCACCACTAGCGGGAGGGAACGAGCAGTACTTC
CASSPLAGGNEQYF